Each of the 5 T cell receptor beta chains below was sequenced from the same sample in a study of CD8+ T cells in alopecia areata. Extracted RNA was reverse transcribed into cDNA, the sequencing template. Here immunoSEQ multiplex PCR was the method, and the copy in TCRdb shows in-frame clones only, minus some. The sample yields about 150,000 clones, more than 45% seen once. The sequenced sample was CD8+ T cells sorted from blood, obtained at week 0. Receptor source: a human donor with alopecia areata.

This clone came up a few times. As DNA, the CDR3 is TGCGCCAGCAGCCCTTATTTGACAGGGGGTCAGCCCCAGCATTTT. Translation: CASSPYLTGGQPQHF. The rearrangement joins TRBV4-3 to TRBJ1-5; 9 nucleotides match TRBD1. The CDR3 is made up of 15 amino acids. Germline CDR1 and CDR2: LGHNA and YSLEER. The ends lost 4 bases at V and 6 bases at J; junction bases unmatched: 7.

This clone was seen more than once but under ten times. V gene TRBV2 combines with J gene TRBJ2-7, with D uncertain. CDR1 and CDR2 (germline): SNHLY, FYNNEI. The CDR3 covers 12 residues. The V gene lost 6 bases and the J gene lost 3 bases, with 9 bases spanning the gap. Here the CDR3 DNA reads TGTGCCAGCAGCGCTACAAGCTACGAGCAGTACTTC. It yields the protein CASSATSYEQYF.

The V and J genes are TRBV4-3 and TRBJ2-7, with 7 positions matching TRBD1. The V and J ends lost 0 bases and 4 bases, in that order; junction bases with no gene match: 6. This CDR3 spans 15 amino acids. Germline CDR1 reads LGHNA; CDR2 reads YSLEER. CDR3 sequence (DNA): TGCGCCAGCAGCCAAGATAGAGACAGGGATTACGAGCAGTACTTC. It yields the protein CASSQDRDRDYEQYF.

The table lists this clone with a few counts. The chain uses TRBV30 and TRBJ2-1; 9 bases align to TRBD1. Per germline, CDR1 GTSNPN and CDR2 SVGIG (reference sequence). V lost 1 base to trimming and J lost 5 bases; unmatched junction nucleotides: 3. The CDR3 sequence is 14 residues long. CDR3 in DNA: TGTGCCTGGAGTGGTGGGGACAGGGACAATGAGCAGTTCTTC. Its protein product is CAWSGGDRDNEQFF.

The V and J genes are TRBV29-1 and TRBJ1-3; D gene uncertain. Trimming took off 8 bases at V and 2 bases at J, with 19 bases between the two ends. Germline V gene lookup returns CDR1 SQVTM and CDR2 ANQGSEA. The length of the CDR3 is 15 residues. The chain's CDR3 is CSILASGITGNTIYF. CDR3 bases: TGCAGCATCCTCGCCTCGGGGATCACTGGAAACACCATATATTTT.